This T cell receptor (beta chain) was profiled in a study of T cells in localized non-small cell lung cancer. Findings and caveats of the study: Longer overall survival associated with higher blood T cell density; shorter survival with higher adjacent-lung clonality. In adjacent lung, a median approximately 60 of the top 100 tumor clones were found.

Profiled with immunoSEQ multiplex PCR; TCRdb holds only in-frame clones, not every one. The table has under 3,500 clones, around 25% seen once; the top ten hold more than 20%. Details on this clone: Its antigen is still unknown.

The CDR3 runs 15 residues. Trimming left V 8 bases short and J 0 bases short, with 14 bases between. The germline gives CDR1 GTSNPN, CDR2 SVGIG (reference sequence). The material was lung tumor tissue, obtained before any cancer treatment. The clonotype originates from a woman aged 40-70 years with stage I lung adenocarcinoma. The chain has TRBV30 and TRBJ2-6, with a weak D call TRBD1 (7 bases). The CDR3 DNA reads TGTGCCGGAGGGGGCCAACTCTCTGGGGCCAACGTCCTGACTTTC. It translates to CAGGGQLSGANVLTF.